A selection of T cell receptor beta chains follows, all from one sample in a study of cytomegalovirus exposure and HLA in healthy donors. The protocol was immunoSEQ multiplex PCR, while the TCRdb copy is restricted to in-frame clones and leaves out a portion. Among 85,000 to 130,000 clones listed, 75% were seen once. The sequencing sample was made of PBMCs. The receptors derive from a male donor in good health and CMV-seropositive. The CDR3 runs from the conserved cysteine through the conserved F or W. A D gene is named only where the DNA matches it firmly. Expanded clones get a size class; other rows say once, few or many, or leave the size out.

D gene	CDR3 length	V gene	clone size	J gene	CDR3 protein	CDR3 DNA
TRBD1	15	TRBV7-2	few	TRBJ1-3	CASSVDRGSGNTIYF	TGTGCCAGCAGCGTGGACAGGGGCTCTGGAAACACCATATATTTT
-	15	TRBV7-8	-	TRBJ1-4	CASSPQRATNEKLFF	TGTGCCAGCAGCCCTCAGCGGGCAACTAATGAAAAACTGTTTTTT
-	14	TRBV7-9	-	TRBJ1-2	CASSLGQEVYGYTF	TGTGCCAGCAGCTTAGGGCAGGAGGTCTATGGCTACACCTTC
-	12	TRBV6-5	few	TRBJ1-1	CASSMGRGEAFF	TGTGCCAGCAGTATGGGGCGGGGTGAAGCTTTCTTT
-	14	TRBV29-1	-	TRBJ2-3	CSGRTQPSTDTQYF	TGCAGCGGCAGGACACAGCCGAGCACAGATACGCAGTATTTT
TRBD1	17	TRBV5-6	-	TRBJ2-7	CASSLAGGQGAYYEQYF	TGTGCCAGCAGCTTGGCCGGGGGACAGGGGGCGTACTACGAGCAGTACTTC
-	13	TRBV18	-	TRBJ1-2	CASSPDKNYGYTF	TGTGCCAGCTCACCGGACAAGAACTATGGCTACACCTTC
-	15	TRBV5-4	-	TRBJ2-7	CASSLDSSTPYEQYF	TGTGCCAGCAGCTTGGACTCCTCAACCCCCTACGAGCAGTACTTC
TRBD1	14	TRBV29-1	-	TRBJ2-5	CSVNRGRSQETQYF	TGCAGCGTTAACAGGGGGCGATCCCAAGAGACCCAGTACTTC
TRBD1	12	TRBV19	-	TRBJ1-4	CASSSTGGKLFF	TGTGCCAGTAGTTCAACAGGGGGAAAACTGTTTTTT
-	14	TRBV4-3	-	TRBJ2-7	CASSQDRVLYEQYF	TGCGCCAGCAGCCAAGACCGAGTCTTATACGAGCAGTACTTC
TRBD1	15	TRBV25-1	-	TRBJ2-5	CASSAARDREETQYF	TGTGCCAGCAGTGCAGCTCGGGACAGAGAAGAGACCCAGTACTTC
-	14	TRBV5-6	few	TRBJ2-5	CASSLGFRRETQYF	TGTGCCAGCAGCTTGGGATTTAGGAGAGAGACCCAGTACTTC
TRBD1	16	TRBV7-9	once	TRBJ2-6	CASSTTGGGGANVLTF	TGTGCCAGCAGCACCACAGGGGGCGGTGGGGCCAACGTCCTGACTTTC
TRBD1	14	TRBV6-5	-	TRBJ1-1	CASRRDRGVTEAFF	TGTGCCAGCCGACGGGACAGGGGTGTCACTGAAGCTTTCTTT
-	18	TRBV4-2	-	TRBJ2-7	CASSQDFTRTSINYEQYF	TGTGCCAGCAGCCAAGATTTTACCCGCACTAGTATTAACTACGAGCAGTACTTC
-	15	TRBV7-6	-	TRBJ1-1	CASSLALAGQTEAFF	TGTGCCAGCAGCTTAGCGCTGGCAGGGCAAACTGAAGCTTTCTTT
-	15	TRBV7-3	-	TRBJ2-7	CASSQWEEISYEQYF	TGTGCCAGCAGCCAGTGGGAGGAAATCTCCTACGAGCAGTACTTC
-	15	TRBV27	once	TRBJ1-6	CASSFGGGYNSPLHF	TGTGCCAGCAGTTTCGGAGGAGGATATAATTCACCCCTCCACTTT
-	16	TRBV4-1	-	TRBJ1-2	CASSQDIPGRGYGYTF	TGCGCCAGCAGCCAAGATATTCCGGGCCGGGGCTATGGCTACACCTTC
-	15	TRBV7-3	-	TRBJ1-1	CASSLTQVKGGEAFF	TGTGCCAGCAGCTTAACCCAAGTCAAGGGGGGGGAAGCTTTCTTT
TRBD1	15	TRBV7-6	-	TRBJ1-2	CASSLGGQGAGGYTF	TGTGCCAGCAGCCTCGGAGGACAGGGGGCGGGTGGCTACACCTTC
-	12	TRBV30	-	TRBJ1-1	CAWSGEGGGAFF	TGTGCCTGGAGTGGGGAGGGGGGCGGGGCTTTCTTT
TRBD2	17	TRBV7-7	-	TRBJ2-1	CASSLGLPSGSRNEQFF	TGTGCTAGCAGCTTAGGGTTGCCTAGCGGGAGTAGGAATGAGCAGTTCTTC
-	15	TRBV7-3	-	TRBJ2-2	CASSFAQGGAGELFF	TGTGCCAGCAGCTTTGCACAGGGAGGGGCCGGGGAGCTGTTTTTT
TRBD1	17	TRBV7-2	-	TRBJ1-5	CASSSGQGGYSNQPQHF	TGTGCCAGCAGCTCAGGACAGGGGGGATATAGCAATCAGCCCCAGCATTTT
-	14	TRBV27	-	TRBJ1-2	CASSLRWVGYGYTF	TGTGCCAGCAGTTTGAGGTGGGTGGGCTATGGCTACACCTTC
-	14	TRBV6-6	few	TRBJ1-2	CASRRGQTNYGYTF	TGTGCCAGCAGGCGGGGGCAAACTAACTATGGCTACACCTTC
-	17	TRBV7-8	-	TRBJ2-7	CASSLVPGTFSSYEQYF	TGTGCCAGCAGCTTAGTCCCCGGGACTTTTAGCTCCTACGAGCAGTACTTC
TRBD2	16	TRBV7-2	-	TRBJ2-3	CASSLWGTSGTDTQYF	TGTGCCAGCAGCTTATGGGGGACTAGCGGCACAGATACGCAGTATTTT
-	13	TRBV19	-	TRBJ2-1	CASSEGTYNEQFF	TGTGCCAGCTCGGAGGGCACCTACAATGAGCAGTTCTTC
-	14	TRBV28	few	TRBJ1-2	CASSFQVINYGYTF	TGTGCCAGCAGTTTTCAGGTCATTAACTATGGCTACACCTTC
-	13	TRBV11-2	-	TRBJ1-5	CASSLGETGPQHF	TGTGCCAGCAGCTTAGGTGAGACTGGGCCCCAGCATTTT
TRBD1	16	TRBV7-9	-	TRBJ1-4	CASSLRTGGANEKLFF	TGTGCCAGCAGCCTCCGAACAGGGGGCGCGAATGAAAAACTGTTTTTT